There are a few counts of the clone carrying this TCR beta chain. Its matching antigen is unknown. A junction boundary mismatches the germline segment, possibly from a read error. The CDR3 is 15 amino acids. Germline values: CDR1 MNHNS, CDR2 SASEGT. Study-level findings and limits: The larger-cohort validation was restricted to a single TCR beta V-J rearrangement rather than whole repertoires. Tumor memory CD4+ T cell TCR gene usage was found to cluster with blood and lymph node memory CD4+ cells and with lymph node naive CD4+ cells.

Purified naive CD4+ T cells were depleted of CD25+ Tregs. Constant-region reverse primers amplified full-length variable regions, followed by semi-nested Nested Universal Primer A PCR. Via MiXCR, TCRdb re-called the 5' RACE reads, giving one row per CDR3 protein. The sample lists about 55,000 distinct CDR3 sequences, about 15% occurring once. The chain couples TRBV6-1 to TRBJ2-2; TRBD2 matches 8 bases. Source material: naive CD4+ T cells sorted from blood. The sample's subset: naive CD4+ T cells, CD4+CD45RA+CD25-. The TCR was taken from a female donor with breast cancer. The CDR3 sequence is CASSSLPAGAGEQFF. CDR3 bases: TGTGCCAGCAGTTCCCTCCCAGCGGGAGCCGGGGAGCAGTTTTTT.